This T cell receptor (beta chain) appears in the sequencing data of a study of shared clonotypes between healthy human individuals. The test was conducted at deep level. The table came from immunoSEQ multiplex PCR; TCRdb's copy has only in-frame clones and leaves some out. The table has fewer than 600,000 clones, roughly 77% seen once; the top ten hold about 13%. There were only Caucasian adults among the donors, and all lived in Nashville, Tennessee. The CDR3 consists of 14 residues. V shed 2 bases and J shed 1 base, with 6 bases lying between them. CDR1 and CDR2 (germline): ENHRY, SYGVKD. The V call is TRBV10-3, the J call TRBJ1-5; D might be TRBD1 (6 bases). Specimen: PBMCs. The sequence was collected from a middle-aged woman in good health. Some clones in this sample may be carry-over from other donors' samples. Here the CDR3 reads CAISEGQSNQPQHF. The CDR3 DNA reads TGTGCCATCAGTGAGGGACAGAGCAATCAGCCCCAGCATTTT.